Reported below is one TCR beta chain. The antigen this receptor binds is unknown. No per-base quality is available; no much larger clone lies one base away. The data derive from a study of blood T cell repertoires in COVID-19 (dated by TCRdb to 2020 to 2021). Background on the whole study: Samples from collaborators originated in the United States, Italy and Spain and spanned both the acute and convalescent phases of COVID-19. The prospective study material was composed of cDNA or gDNA derived from T cells, B-cell-depleted T cells, or PBMCs. Deeply sampled blood TCRbeta repertoires from subjects exposed to, actively infected with, or recovered from COVID-19 were included in the dataset. The repertoires were released in a freely available public database meant as a resource for research on the immune response to SARS-CoV-2. Samples were obtained from the ongoing ImmuneRACE study (first 160 participants) and from over 1,000 subjects provided by 6 global collaborators. A de-identified subject ID, COVID-19 status, age in years and sex were almost always included in the sample metadata. Where HLA class I and class II types were available, the types were taken from metadata supplied by the sample provider, not from assay-based typing. Results the study describes overall, beyond this receptor: The amount of clinical and demographic metadata varied by source and participant and was provided uncurated.

Germline trimming: 2 bases from V, 2 bases from J; junction bases outside gene matches: 14. Its CDR3 holds 18 amino acids, cysteine through phenylalanine. Here the CDR3 DNA is all that survives: 54 bases in frame from base 1. CDR1 and CDR2 were assigned from the germline V gene as SGHAT and FQNNGV. The collaborating institutions used their own protocols to collect whole blood in K2EDTA tubes. For TCRbeta analysis, collaborators shipped samples as frozen whole blood, isolated PBMCs, or DNA extracted from either of those sample types. The immunoSEQ Assay, a bias-controlled multiplex PCR, was used to amplify TCRbeta CDR3 regions from genomic DNA. On the authors' methods: Within the assay, amplification of reference gene primers was used to estimate how many nucleated cells each sample contained. To quantify the absolute abundance of each unique TCRbeta CDR3 rearrangement, sequence reads were collapsed and filtered. Productive Simpson clonality was computed per sample as the square root of Simpson's diversity index over productive rearrangements. Not all clones reach the TCRdb copy of this immuneACCESS table, which keeps in-frame sequences only. Checked studies attribute under half of the gap to unresolved V genes and leave the rest unexplained. V, J and clone size derive from that table, while D and trimming were established from the DNA sequence. The sample yields 5,500 to 7,500 clones; roughly 86% were counted once. About a fifth of the sample comes from the top ten.

The sample comprised peripheral blood. The chain is encoded by TRBV11-2 joined to TRBJ2-7; a stretch of 8 junction bases matches TRBD2. The sequence was collected from a human donor in a cohort sampled during active COVID-19. CDR3 reads: CASSLSRGGPGGAYEQYF. The nucleotide sequence reads as follows: TGTGCCAGCAGCTTATCTCGCGGGGGGCCGGGGGGGGCCTACGAGCAGTACTTC. The full variable domain, completed from the reference TRBV11-2 and TRBJ2-7 proteins outside the CDR3, reads EAGVAQSPRYKIIEKRQSVAFWCNPISGHATLYWYQQILGQGPKLLIQFQNNGVVDDSQLPKDRFSAERLKGVDSTLKIQPAKLEDSAVYLCASSLSRGGPGGAYEQYFGPGTRLTVT.